This record looks at one T cell receptor (beta chain) sequence and its context. V was shortened by 4 bases and J by 8 bases, with 19 bases between the two germline ends. This CDR3 comprises 15 residues. Germline V CDR1 and CDR2: MDHEN, SYDVKM. This sample stems from a study of blood T cell repertoires in COVID-19. Measured with immunoSEQ multiplex PCR; TCRdb has only the in-frame clones, and not every one. The data contain about 300,000 clones, roughly 86% of them singletons. Sequenced material: peripheral blood. This chain joins TRBV28 and TRBJ2-3; D gene ambiguous. This TCR derives from a woman in her 30s with COVID-19, enrolled during active disease. The CDR3 DNA reads as TGTGCCAGCAGTTCTCACGACGGGTTGGTAGGTACGCAGTATTTT. It specifies CASSSHDGLVGTQYF.